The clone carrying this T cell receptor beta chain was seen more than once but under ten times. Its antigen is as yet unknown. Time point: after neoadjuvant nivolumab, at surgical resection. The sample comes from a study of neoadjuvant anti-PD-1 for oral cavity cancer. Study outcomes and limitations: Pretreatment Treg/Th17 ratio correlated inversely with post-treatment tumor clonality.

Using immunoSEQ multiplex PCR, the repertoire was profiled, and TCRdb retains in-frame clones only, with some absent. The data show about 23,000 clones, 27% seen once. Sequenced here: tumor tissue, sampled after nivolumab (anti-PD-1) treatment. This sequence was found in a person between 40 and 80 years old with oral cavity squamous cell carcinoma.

The CDR3 sequence is CASSSGQGWEKLFF. The DNA for the CDR3 is TGTGCCAGCAGCTCGGGACAGGGTTGGGAAAAACTGTTTTTT. This sequence joins TRBV5-5 and TRBJ1-4; 9 bases fit TRBD1. The CDR3 contains 14 residues. With V trimmed by 3 bases and J by 8 bases, 5 bases remained unmatched. Germline lookup yields CDR1 SGHKS and CDR2 YYEKEE (reference sequence).